This T cell receptor beta chain originates from a study of T cells in Graves' hyperthyroidism and ophthalmopathy. About the research overall: It was at initial diagnosis, before any treatment, that peripheral blood was collected. Notes on the study in general: Ophthalmopathy was distinguished from stable hyperthyroidism by 13 V-J signatures. Among thyroid clonotypes expanded above 0.001, most also appeared in blood.

Points on this clonotype: Its target is not known.

There were TCR beta CDR3 regions amplified from RNA transcripts. HTBI primers were the set used in a first-round RT-PCR of the TCR CDR3. TCRdb re-called the multiplex PCR reads with MiXCR, one entry per CDR3 protein. The profile shows 640,000 or so distinct CDR3 sequences, roughly 15% of them singletons. This CDR3 spans 18 amino acids. V lost 4 bases, J lost 0 bases, and 14 bases stayed unmatched. Germline-derived CDR1 and CDR2 are MDHEN and SYDVKM. In the ophthalmopathy cohort, Clinical Activity Score was at least 3, NOSPECS grade at least 4, and duration under 3 months. This receptor was obtained from a woman in her forties with Graves' ophthalmopathy. The sample comprised blood. V gene TRBV28 combines with J gene TRBJ1-1, with 7 bases that match TRBD1. The CDR3 region is CASSSPGQASVVNTEAFF. The CDR3 nucleotides are TGTGCCAGCAGTTCCCCCGGACAGGCGTCGGTGGTGAACACTGAAGCTTTCTTT. The complete variable domain, with remaining parts taken from reference TRBV28 and TRBJ1-1, reads DVKVTQSSRYLVKRTGEKVFLECVQDMDHENMFWYRQDPGLGLRLIYFSYDVKMKEKGDIPEGYSVSREKKERFSLILESASTNQTSMYLCASSSPGQASVVNTEAFFGQGTRLTVV.